This T cell receptor beta chain appears in the sequencing data of a study of T cells after somatic rescue of genetic block. V was clipped by 4 bases and J by 2 bases; unmatched bases: 1. The CDR3 runs 14 residues. CDR1 and CDR2 from the germline V gene are LNHDA and SQIVND (reference sequence). Generated by immunoSEQ multiplex PCR, the TCRdb table keeps only in-frame clones and is missing some. The sample holds 65,000 to 70,000 clones, about 92% seen once. This receptor was obtained from a man aged 40-49 years. The sequenced material came from peripheral blood mononuclear cells (PBMCs). V and J are TRBV19 and TRBJ1-4; 7 bases agree with TRBD1. The CDR3 bases are TGTGCCAGTAGTAAACAGGGGACTAATGAAAAACTGTTTTTT. Translation gives CASSKQGTNEKLFF. Filled out from reference TRBV19 and TRBJ1-4, the complete variable domain reads DGGITQSPKYLFRKEGQNVTLSCEQNLNHDAMYWYRQDPGQGLRLIYYSQIVNDFQKGDIAEGYSVSREKKESFPLTVTSAQKNPTAFYLCASSKQGTNEKLFFGSGTQLSVL.